A single sample is the source of the 21 T cell receptor beta chains below, sequenced in a study of blood T cell repertoires in COVID-19. Using immunoSEQ multiplex PCR, the repertoire was profiled, and TCRdb retains in-frame clones only, with some absent. The data contain a few hundred thousand clones, 85% to 90% of them singletons. Sequencing used PBMCs or T cells enriched from blood (not recorded which). The receptors derive from a woman aged 45-65 years in a cohort exposed to, infected with or recovered from COVID-19 (not recorded which).

A few counts support this clone. V gene TRBV6-2 or TRBV6-3 combines with J gene TRBJ1-1, with D possibly matching TRBD1 (6 bases). Trimming removed 0 bases at V and 1 base at J, with 9 bases between. The CDR3 loop spans 15 amino acids. Per the germline V gene, CDR1 is MNHEY and CDR2 is SVGEGT. Here the CDR3 DNA reads TGTGCCAGCAGTTACTCGGGCAGGGGGAACACTGAAGCTTTCTTT. Protein: CASSYSGRGNTEAFF.

The rearrangement uses TRBV23-1 and TRBJ1-6; 7 nucleotides match TRBD1. TRBV23-1 counts as an open reading frame of uncertain function. V gave up 10 bases and J gave up 6 bases; unmatched junction bases: 6. CDR3 length equals 13 residues. CDR3 bases: TGCGCCACCCAGACAGGGACTAATTCACCCCTCCACTTT. Protein: CATQTGTNSPLHF.

The CDR3 region has the DNA TGCGCCAGCAGCCAAGAGGGGGGATTTGTAGCAGCTTTCTTT. It is translated as CASSQEGGFVAAFF. V and J are TRBV4-3 and TRBJ1-1; tentatively, D is TRBD1 (5 bases). This CDR3 is built from 14 residues. Germline-derived CDR1 and CDR2 are LGHNA and YSLEER. Trimming took 0 bases from V and 10 from J, leaving 15 bases between them.

The V and J genes are TRBV18 and TRBJ1-5; 11 bases match TRBD1. CDR1 and CDR2 (germline): KGHSH, LQKENI. This CDR3 is built from 16 residues. Germline trimming cut 2 bases from V and 6 bases from J; bases unmatched to any gene: 6. In nucleotides, the CDR3 is TGTGCCAGCTCACCAGCGGGACAGGGGGTCGGTCAGCCCCAGCATTTT. Its protein product is CASSPAGQGVGQPQHF.

The chain carries TRBV6-4 and TRBJ2-3, with D possibly matching TRBD2 (6 bases). V was trimmed by 8 bases and J by 6 bases, leaving 15 bases between them. The CDR3 runs to 13 residues. Per the germline V gene, CDR1 is MRHNA and CDR2 is SNTAGT. The CDR3 DNA is TGTGCCAGCGGCCGCGGGACGACGGATACGCAGTATTTT. Translation: CASGRGTTDTQYF.

The J gene is TRBJ2-3, the V gene TRBV3-1 (or the pseudogene TRBV3-2); tentative D call: TRBD2 (5 bases). Germline lookup yields CDR1 LGHDT and CDR2 YNNKEL (reference sequence). Trimming took 4 bases from V and 3 from J, leaving 5 bases between them. The CDR3 is 12 amino acids. The CDR3 region has the DNA TGTGCCAGCAGCCGAGGGACAGATACGCAGTATTTT. This sequence encodes CASSRGTDTQYF.

The chain uses TRBV4-3 and TRBJ1-1, with TRBD1 identical over 10 bases. Germline CDR1 reads LGHNA; CDR2 reads YSLEER. The CDR3 runs to 15 residues. J lost 3 bases, V lost 5 bases, and 6 bases had no gene match. CDR3 DNA: TGCGCCAGCAGCACCCACGGGACAGGGGACACTGAAGCTTTCTTT. This encodes CASSTHGTGDTEAFF.

The rearrangement uses TRBV4-1 and TRBJ2-7; weak D call: TRBD1 (6 bases). Trimming shortened V by 5 bases and J by 4 bases, and 12 bases separated the two germline ends. Germline CDR1 and CDR2: MGHRA and YSYEKL. This CDR3 spans 13 amino acids. The CDR3 DNA reads TGCGCCAGCAGCTATTTTCAGGGGTACGAGCAGTACTTC. Encoded protein: CASSYFQGYEQYF.

This chain uses TRBV29-1 with TRBJ1-2; no clear D. Deletions cut 3 bases from V and 8 bases from J, with 10 bases between. Germline V gene lookup returns CDR1 SQVTM and CDR2 ANQGSEA. The CDR3 is made up of 11 amino acids. As DNA, the CDR3 is TGCAGCGTTGAGAGCGGGGTCGGCTACACCTTC. Its protein is CSVESGVGYTF.

This clone was detected only once. The J gene is TRBJ2-7, the V gene TRBV2, with TRBD1 as a possible D gene (6 bases). Germline V gene data show CDR1 as SNHLY and CDR2 as FYNNEI. The CDR3 totals 13 residues. V gave up 3 bases and J gave up 6 bases, with 12 bases separating them. The CDR3 loop reads CASSEAGAGEQYF. Written as DNA, the CDR3 is TGTGCCAGCAGTGAGGCAGGGGCGGGCGAGCAGTACTTC.

The CDR3 spells CASSLGEGTGVEQYF. In DNA, the CDR3 is TGTGCCAGCAGCTTAGGGGAAGGGACAGGGGTCGAGCAGTACTTC. V usage is TRBV7-6 and J usage is TRBJ2-7; TRBD1 matches at 10 bases. Germline lookup yields CDR1 SGHVS and CDR2 FNYEAQ. This CDR3 spans 15 amino acids. V was clipped by 1 base and J by 6 bases; unmatched bases: 6. Looking up the rest from reference TRBV7-6 and TRBJ2-7 gives the full variable domain: GAGVSQSPRYKVTKRGQDVALRCDPISGHVSLYWYRQALGQGPEFLTYFNYEAQQDKSGLPNDRFSAERPEGSISTLTIQRTEQRDSAMYRCASSLGEGTGVEQYFGPGTRLTVT.

The genes are TRBV15 and TRBJ1-5; 7 bases fit TRBD1. The junction had 6 bases not matched to a gene; V was cut back by 4 bases and J by 0 bases. Germline V gene lookup returns CDR1 LNHNV and CDR2 YYDKDF (reference sequence). This CDR3 spans 16 amino acids. CDR3 sequence reads: CATSTPGQYSNQPQHF. For the CDR3, the DNA is TGTGCCACCAGCACCCCGGGACAGTATAGCAATCAGCCCCAGCATTTT.

As for this clone: One end of the junction fails to match germline, which may point to a read error. The genes are TRBV27 and TRBJ2-1; 12 bases are shared with TRBD1. The germline CDR1 and CDR2 sequences are MNHEY and SMNVEV (reference sequence). The CDR3 totals 16 residues. The CDR3 region is CASSLSGTGGWFGQFF. Written as DNA, the CDR3 is TGTGCCAGCAGTCTATCCGGGACAGGGGGCTGGTTTGGGCAGTTCTTC.

The chain has TRBV7-2 and TRBJ1-2; TRBD1 is a possible D gene (5 bases). CDR1 and CDR2 (germline): SGHTA, FQGNSA. The CDR3 loop spans 14 amino acids. The V and J ends lost 4 bases and 7 bases respectively, with 16 bases between them. The CDR3 loop reads CASSWYEGVGGYTF. The CDR3, as DNA: TGTGCCAGCAGCTGGTACGAAGGGGTGGGTGGCTACACCTTC.

This clone has only one observation. The rearrangement joins TRBV29-1 to TRBJ2-5; TRBD1 is a possible D gene (6 bases). V was cut by 2 bases and J by 1 base, with 11 bases left in between. Germline V gives CDR1 SQVTM, CDR2 ANQGSEA. The CDR3 totals 14 residues. The CDR3 here is CSVERTGLQETQYF. The CDR3 DNA follows: TGCAGCGTTGAAAGAACAGGGCTCCAAGAGACCCAGTACTTC.

This clone was recorded once. This chain links TRBV5-1 with TRBJ2-2, with D unclear. Germline values: CDR1 SGHRS, CDR2 YFSETQ. Trimming took 3 bases from V and 0 from J, leaving 9 bases between them. The CDR3 loop spans 15 amino acids. CDR3: CASSSSAANTGELFF. For the CDR3, the DNA is TGCGCCAGCAGCTCCAGCGCAGCGAACACCGGGGAGCTGTTTTTT.

The chain employs TRBV11-1 and TRBJ1-2; no definite D call. Germline CDR1 and CDR2: SGHAT and FQDESV (reference sequence). The CDR3 sequence is 13 residues long. Trimming took off 5 bases at V and 3 bases at J, with 10 bases between the two ends. The CDR3 coding sequence is TGTGCCAGCAGCCCGGGAAGCCACTATGGCTACACCTTC. Its translation: CASSPGSHYGYTF. Looking up the rest from reference TRBV11-1 and TRBJ1-2 gives the full variable domain: EAEVAQSPRYKITEKSQAVAFWCDPISGHATLYWYRQILGQGPELLVQFQDESVVDDSQLPKDRFSAERLKGVDSTLKIQPAELGDSAMYLCASSPGSHYGYTFGSGTRLTVV.

This clone was seen just once. V is TRBV6-5 and J is TRBJ2-2; D may be TRBD2 (5 bases). The CDR3 is made up of 12 amino acids. V lost 8 bases, J lost 4 bases, and 8 bases lay in between. In germline, CDR1 is MNHEY, CDR2 SVGAGI. CDR3 amino acids: CASWRATGELFF. The CDR3 nucleotides are TGTGCCAGCTGGCGGGCCACCGGGGAGCTGTTTTTT.

The genes are TRBV5-5 and TRBJ1-1; D ambiguous. CDR3 length: 13 residues. Trimming shortened V by 0 bases and J by 6 bases, and 9 bases separated the two germline ends. Germline V gene data show CDR1 as SGHKS and CDR2 as YYEKEE (reference sequence). CDR3 protein: CASSLARGSEAFF. For the CDR3, the DNA is TGTGCCAGCAGCTTGGCCCGAGGGTCTGAAGCTTTCTTT. The whole variable domain, remainder taken from reference TRBV5-5 and TRBJ1-1, is DAGVTQSPTHLIKTRGQQVTLRCSPISGHKSVSWYQQVLGQGPQFIFQYYEKEERGRGNFPDRFSARQFPNYSSELNVNALLLGDSALYLCASSLARGSEAFFGQGTRLTVV.

The chain couples TRBV7-9 to TRBJ2-4; D is possibly TRBD1 (6 bases). V lost 1 base to trimming and J lost 5 bases, with 6 bases between them. The CDR3 sequence is 13 residues long. Germline CDR1 and CDR2: SEHNR and FQNEAQ (reference sequence). The CDR3, as DNA: TGTGCCAGCAGCTTAGACAGGGAAAACATTCAGTACTTC. It yields the protein CASSLDRENIQYF.

The chain has TRBV7-2 and TRBJ2-3, with D maybe TRBD2 (6 bases). Germline CDR1 and CDR2: SGHTA and FQGNSA. The ends were cut back, 5 bases at V and 2 bases at J, with 23 bases in the middle. The CDR3 loop spans 18 amino acids. The CDR3 DNA reads as TGTGCCAGCAGCCCCCCCTCGGGCGGGGTCGAACTCACAGATACGCAGTATTTT. It specifies CASSPPSGGVELTDTQYF.